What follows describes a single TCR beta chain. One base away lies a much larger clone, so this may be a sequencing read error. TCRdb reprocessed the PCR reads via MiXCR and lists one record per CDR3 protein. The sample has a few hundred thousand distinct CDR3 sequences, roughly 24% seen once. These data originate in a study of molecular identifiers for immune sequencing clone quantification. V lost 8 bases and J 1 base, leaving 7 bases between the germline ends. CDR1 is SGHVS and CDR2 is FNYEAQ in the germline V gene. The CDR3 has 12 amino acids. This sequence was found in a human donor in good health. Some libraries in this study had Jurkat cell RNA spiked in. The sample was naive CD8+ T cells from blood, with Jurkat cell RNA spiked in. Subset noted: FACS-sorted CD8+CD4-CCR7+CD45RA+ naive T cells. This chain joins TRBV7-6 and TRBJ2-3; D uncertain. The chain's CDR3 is CASGHGTDTQYF. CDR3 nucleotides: TGTGCCAGCGGCCATGGCACAGATACGCAGTATTTT.